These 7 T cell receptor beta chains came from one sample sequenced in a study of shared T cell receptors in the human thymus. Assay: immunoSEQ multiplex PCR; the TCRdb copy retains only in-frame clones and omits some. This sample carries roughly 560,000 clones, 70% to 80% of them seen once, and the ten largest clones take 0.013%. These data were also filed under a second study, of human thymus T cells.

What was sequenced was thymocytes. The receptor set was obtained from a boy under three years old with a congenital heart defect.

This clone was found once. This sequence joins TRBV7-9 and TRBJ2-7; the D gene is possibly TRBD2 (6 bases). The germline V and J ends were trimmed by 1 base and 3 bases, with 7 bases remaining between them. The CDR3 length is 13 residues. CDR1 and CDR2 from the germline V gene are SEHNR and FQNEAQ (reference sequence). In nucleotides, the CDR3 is TGTGCCAGCAGCTTAGGACTAGTCTACGAGCAGTACTTC. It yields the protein CASSLGLVYEQYF.

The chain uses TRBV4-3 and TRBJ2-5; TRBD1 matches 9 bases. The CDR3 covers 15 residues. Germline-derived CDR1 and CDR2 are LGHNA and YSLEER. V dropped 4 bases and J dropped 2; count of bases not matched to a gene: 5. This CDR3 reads CASSPDRGEQETQYF. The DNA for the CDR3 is TGCGCCAGCAGCCCGGACAGGGGCGAACAAGAGACCCAGTACTTC.

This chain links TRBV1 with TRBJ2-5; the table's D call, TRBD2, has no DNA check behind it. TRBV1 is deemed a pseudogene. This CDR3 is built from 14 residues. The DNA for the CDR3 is TGCACCACCCGGGGGGCGGGGTACCAAGAGACCCAGTACTTC. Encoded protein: CTTRGAGYQETQYF.

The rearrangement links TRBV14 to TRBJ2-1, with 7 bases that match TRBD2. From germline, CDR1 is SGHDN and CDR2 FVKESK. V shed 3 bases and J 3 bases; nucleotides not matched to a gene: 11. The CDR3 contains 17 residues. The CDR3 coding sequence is TGTGCCAGCAGCCATCATGGCAAAGCGGGGAACTACAATGAGCAGTTCTTC. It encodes CASSHHGKAGNYNEQFF.

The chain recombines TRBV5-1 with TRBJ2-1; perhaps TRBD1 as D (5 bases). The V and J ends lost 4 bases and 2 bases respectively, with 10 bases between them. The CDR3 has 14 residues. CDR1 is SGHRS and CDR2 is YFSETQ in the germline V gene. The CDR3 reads CASSPGPTYNEQFF. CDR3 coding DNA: TGCGCCAGCAGCCCAGGGCCTACCTACAATGAGCAGTTCTTC. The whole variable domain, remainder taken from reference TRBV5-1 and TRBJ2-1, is KAGVTQTPRYLIKTRGQQVTLSCSPISGHRSVSWYQQTPGQGLQFLFEYFSETQRNKGNFPGRFSGRQFSNSRSEMNVSTLELGDSALYLCASSPGPTYNEQFFGPGTRLTVL.

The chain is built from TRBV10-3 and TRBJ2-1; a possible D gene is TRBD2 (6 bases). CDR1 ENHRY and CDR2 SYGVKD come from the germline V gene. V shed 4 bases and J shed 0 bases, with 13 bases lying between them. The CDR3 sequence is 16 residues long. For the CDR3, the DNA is TGTGCCATCAGTGTCCGGCGGGAAAGCTCCTACAATGAGCAGTTCTTC. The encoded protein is CAISVRRESSYNEQFF.

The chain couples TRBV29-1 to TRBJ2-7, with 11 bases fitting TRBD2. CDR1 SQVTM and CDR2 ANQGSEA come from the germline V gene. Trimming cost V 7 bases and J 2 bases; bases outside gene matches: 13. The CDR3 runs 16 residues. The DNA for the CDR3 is TGCAGCGCCGTTGGGGGGGGGACTAGCGGACCCTACGAGCAGTACTTC. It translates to CSAVGGGTSGPYEQYF.